The 14 T cell receptor beta chains listed next were all sequenced from one sample in a study of shared clonotypes between healthy human individuals. Method: immunoSEQ multiplex PCR; TCRdb's copy keeps in-frame clones and lacks some. Among about 530,000 clones listed, around 96% were seen once. Sequenced sample: naive CD4+ T cells sorted from blood. The subset: CD45RA+ positively selected. The receptor set was obtained from a woman between 25 and 40 years old in good health.

The chain joins TRBV6-5 to TRBJ2-1; 8 bases align to TRBD2. CDR3 length: 15 residues. Per the germline V gene, CDR1 is MNHEY and CDR2 is SVGAGI. The V and J ends lost 2 bases and 6 bases, in that order; junction bases with no gene match: 6. The CDR3 loop is CASSYQRECGNEQFF. In DNA form, the CDR3 reads TGTGCCAGCAGTTACCAGCGGGAGTGTGGCAATGAGCAGTTCTTC.

The J gene is TRBJ2-2, the V gene TRBV19; 12 nucleotides align to TRBD2. Per germline, CDR1 LNHDA and CDR2 SQIVND (reference sequence). Unmatched junction bases numbered 7, after V lost 3 bases and J lost 8 bases. This CDR3 is built from 16 residues. CDR3 DNA: TGTGCCAGTAGTATTCTCGGACTAGCGGGGCGGGGGGAGCTGTTTTTT. This sequence encodes CASSILGLAGRGELFF.

The V gene is TRBV2, the J gene TRBJ1-2; a weak D match, TRBD1 (5 bases). Germline V CDR1 and CDR2: SNHLY, FYNNEI. The ends were cut back, 2 bases at V and 8 bases at J, with 15 bases in the middle. The CDR3 consists of 14 residues. The CDR3 nucleotides read TGTGCCAGCAGTGAATTGGCAGGGCGGGGCGGCTACACCTTC. Protein product: CASSELAGRGGYTF.

V and J are TRBV6-5 and TRBJ1-1; no clear D gene. This CDR3 has 15 residues. Looked up from germline, CDR1 is MNHEY and CDR2 is SVGAGI. Trimming left V 0 bases short and J 0 bases short, with 8 bases between. In DNA form, the CDR3 reads TGTGCCAGCAGTTACTCGTTAGGAGTGAACACTGAAGCTTTCTTT. Its translation is CASSYSLGVNTEAFF.

The chain joins TRBV19 to TRBJ1-4; D is unclear. This CDR3 is 15 amino acids long. Germline-derived CDR1 and CDR2 are LNHDA and SQIVND (reference sequence). V dropped 5 bases and J dropped 6 bases, with 16 bases sitting between them. The CDR3 sequence: CASSQGRQRDEKLFF. The CDR3 coding sequence is TGTGCCAGTAGTCAAGGGAGGCAGAGAGATGAAAAACTGTTTTTT.

This chain uses TRBV2 with TRBJ2-7, with D perhaps assigned TRBD1 or TRBD2 (5 bases each). This CDR3 is built from 14 residues. Germline lookup yields CDR1 SNHLY and CDR2 FYNNEI. Trimming took 7 bases from V and 2 from J, leaving 15 bases between them. As DNA, the CDR3 is TGTGCCAGCACTGGGACCGTCCTTCCCTACGAGCAGTACTTC. Translation gives CASTGTVLPYEQYF.

The chain has TRBV7-8 and TRBJ2-5; D not certain. Trimming removed 0 bases at V and 4 bases at J, with 12 bases between. In germline, CDR1 is SGHVS, CDR2 FQNEAQ. This CDR3 is built from 15 residues. CDR3 bases: TGTGCCAGCAGCTTAGCGCTGAGCGTGTCAGAGACCCAGTACTTC. Residues: CASSLALSVSETQYF.

The CDR3 reads CASGPGTYIYGYTF. The CDR3 DNA reads TGTGCCAGCGGACCCGGGACCTACATTTATGGCTACACCTTC. The chain uses TRBV28 and TRBJ1-2; possible D gene TRBD1, 5 bases. Germline V gives CDR1 MDHEN, CDR2 SYDVKM. Trimming took off 8 bases at V and 5 bases at J, with 18 bases between the two ends. This CDR3 has 14 residues.

The chain has TRBV7-2 and TRBJ2-2; TRBD2 matches at 13 bases. The CDR3 covers 18 residues. CDR1 and CDR2 (germline): SGHTA, FQGNSA. V was clipped by 5 bases and J by 4 bases; unmatched bases: 10. CDR3 DNA: TGTGCCAGCAGCCCAACTGGACTAGCGGGAGACCCCACCGGGGAGCTGTTTTTT. Protein sequence: CASSPTGLAGDPTGELFF.

The chain recombines TRBV5-1 with TRBJ2-7; tentative D call: TRBD2 (6 bases). CDR3 length: 15 amino acids. V was shortened by 1 base and J by 2 bases, with 13 bases between the two germline ends. Germline loops: CDR1 SGHRS, CDR2 YFSETQ. CDR3: CASSLSSGWTYEQYF. CDR3 bases: TGCGCCAGCAGCTTGTCCAGCGGGTGGACCTACGAGCAGTACTTC.

CDR3 in DNA: TGTGCCAGCAGCACTCGACTAGCGGAGAAGTACGAGCAGTACTTC. Protein: CASSTRLAEKYEQYF. The rearrangement uses TRBV6-5 and TRBJ2-7; 9 bases fit TRBD2. Trimming removed 6 bases from V and 4 bases from J; junction bases left unmatched: 10. Germline V gene data show CDR1 as MNHEY and CDR2 as SVGAGI. The CDR3 loop spans 15 amino acids.

This clone was detected many times. One end of the junction is discordant with germline, which a read error may explain. This chain uses TRBV30 with TRBJ1-3; a weak D match, TRBD1 (5 bases). There are 12 residues in the CDR3. Germline V lookup: CDR1 GTSNPN, CDR2 SVGIG (reference sequence). CDR3 nucleotide sequence: TGTGCCTGGACGGTGGGTCGTTGGGGGATAAGCTTT. It is translated as CAWTVGRWGISF.

The V and J genes are TRBV18 and TRBJ1-1, with TRBD1 matching 7 bases. V lost 8 bases to trimming and J lost 4 bases; unmatched junction nucleotides: 4. This CDR3 has 12 residues. The germline V gene encodes CDR1 KGHSH and CDR2 LQKENI. The CDR3 bases are TGTGCCAGCCAGGGGGGAGTCACTGAAGCTTTCTTT. It translates to CASQGGVTEAFF.

The chain uses TRBV7-2 and TRBJ2-2; 7 bases align to TRBD2. Germline loops: CDR1 SGHTA, CDR2 FQGNSA. Trimming cost V 1 base and J 3 bases; bases outside gene matches: 2. The CDR3 covers 15 residues. The CDR3 sequence: CASSLVAGDTGELFF. The CDR3 region has the DNA TGTGCCAGCAGCTTAGTCGCGGGGGACACCGGGGAGCTGTTTTTT.